What follows describes a single TCR beta chain. Assay used: immunoSEQ multiplex PCR; TCRdb lists only in-frame clones, some missing. The sample includes 300,000 to 400,000 clones, approximately 90% of them seen just once. There are 15 residues in the CDR3. Germline V lookup: CDR1 SGHAT, CDR2 FQDESV (reference sequence). After removal of 5 bases from V and 5 bases from J, the junction contained 11 bases not matched to a gene. Described treatment: 19 received Ad26.COV2.S at low or high dose, single or two shots; 5 received placebo; per-sample allocation not given. Sampling happened 63 days after the first vaccine or placebo injection. At a Boston site, the person donating was an adult of 18-55 years. This specimen comes from a study of Ad26.COV2.S vaccination and SARS-CoV-2 variants. As for the study in general: Trial arm assignment for the donor was COV1001 Ad26.COV2.S. Ad26.COV2.S was injected intramuscularly once or twice, 56 days apart.

The clonotype comes from a person between 18 and 60 years old who received the Ad26.COV2.S COVID-19 vaccine or a placebo. Here the sequenced sample was peripheral blood, taken in a trial of Ad26.COV2.S vaccine versus placebo. This rearrangement joins TRBV11-1 to TRBJ2-7; 8 nucleotides line up with TRBD1. The CDR3 spells CASSPNRGNEDEQYF. The CDR3 bases are TGTGCCAGCAGCCCCAACAGGGGGAATGAGGACGAGCAGTACTTC.